This T cell receptor (beta chain) was identified in a study of cytomegalovirus exposure and HLA in healthy donors. The germline V and J ends were trimmed by 3 bases and 2 bases, with 10 bases remaining between them. CDR1 and CDR2 from the germline V gene are SQVTM and ANQGSEA. CDR3 length: 13 amino acids. Healthy people donating bone marrow made up the donors. The primer mix had 60 Vbeta and 13 Jbeta primers. TCRdb's table, derived via immunoSEQ multiplex PCR, lists solely in-frame clones and lacks some. The sample shows approximately 160,000 clones, just over 75% of them seen only once. The material sequenced was PBMCs. This chain uses TRBV29-1 with TRBJ2-5, with D possibly being TRBD2 (5 bases). The TCR comes from a woman under 40 in good health and CMV-seropositive. The CDR3 nucleotides are TGCAGCGTTGATAGGGAGACTCAAGAGACCCAGTACTTC. Translating it yields CSVDRETQETQYF.